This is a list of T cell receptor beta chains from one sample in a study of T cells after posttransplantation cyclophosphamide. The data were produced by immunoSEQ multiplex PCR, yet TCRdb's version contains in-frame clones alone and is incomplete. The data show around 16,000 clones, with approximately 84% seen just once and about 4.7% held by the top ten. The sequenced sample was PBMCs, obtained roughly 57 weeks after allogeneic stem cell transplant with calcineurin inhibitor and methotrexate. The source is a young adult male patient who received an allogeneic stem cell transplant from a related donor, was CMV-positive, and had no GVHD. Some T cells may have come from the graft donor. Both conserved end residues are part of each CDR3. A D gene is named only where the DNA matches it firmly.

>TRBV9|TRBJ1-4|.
CASSARTTNEKLFF
TGTGCCAGCAGCGCCAGGACAACTAATGAAAAACTGTTTTTT
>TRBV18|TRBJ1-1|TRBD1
CASSPLGRGMNTEAFF
TGTGCCAGCTCACCACTGGGCAGGGGGATGAACACTGAAGCTTTCTTT
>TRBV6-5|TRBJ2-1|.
CASSSPTGTGYSEQFF
TGTGCCAGCAGTTCCCCTACAGGGACGGGGTACAGTGAGCAGTTCTTC
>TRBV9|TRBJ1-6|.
CASSVQGSYNSPLHF
TGTGCCAGCAGCGTACAGGGCTCCTATAATTCACCCCTCCACTTT
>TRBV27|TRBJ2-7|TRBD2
CASSLAGGLGEQYF
TGTGCCAGCAGTTTGGCGGGAGGGCTTGGCGAGCAGTACTTC
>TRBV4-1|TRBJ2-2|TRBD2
CASSQRGGRGGTGELFF
TGCGCCAGCAGCCAACGTGGCGGGAGGGGCGGCACCGGGGAGCTGTTTTTT
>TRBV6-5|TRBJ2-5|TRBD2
CASIVGGTSETQYF
TGTGCCAGCATAGTCGGCGGGACTAGTGAGACCCAGTACTTC
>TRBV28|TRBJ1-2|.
CASRRTGTNYGYTF
TGTGCCAGCAGACGAACAGGGACTAACTATGGCTACACCTTC
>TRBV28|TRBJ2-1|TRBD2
CASSFMPAGVRQTSEQFF
TGTGCCAGCAGTTTTATGCCAGCGGGAGTCAGACAGACAAGTGAGCAGTTCTTC
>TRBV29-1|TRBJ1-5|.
CSAPRGGDHSNQPQHF
TGCAGCGCCCCGCGGGGTGGGGATCATAGCAATCAGCCCCAGCATTTT